The 30 T cell receptor beta chains reported below all come from one sample, sequenced in a study of tumor and adjacent non-tumor tissue in lung cancer. The library came from three nested PCR rounds adapted from ARM-PCR protocols. TCRdb recomputed calls from the multiplex PCR reads with MiXCR, one row per CDR3 protein. The data hold some 93,000 distinct CDR3 sequences, with just over 65% observed a single time. This sample's RNA came from whole unsorted tissue. What was sequenced was lung tumor tissue. The receptor set was obtained from a man between 60 and 75 years old with non-small cell lung cancer.

As for this clonotype: One junction end disagrees with the germline gene, perhaps due to a read error. The chain carries TRBV5-5 and TRBJ2-1; D not resolved. The CDR3 is made up of 12 amino acids. Germline assignment: CDR1 SGHKS and CDR2 YYEKEE (reference sequence). The CDR3 is CASSLTAFGQFF. The CDR3, as DNA: TGCGCCAGCAGTTTAACTGCTTTCGGGCAGTTCTTC.

Remarks on this clonotype: The junction does not match germline at one end; this may be a read error. The gene calls are TRBV5-4 and TRBJ2-5, with 9 bases aligning to TRBD2. This CDR3 contains 17 residues. Germline CDR1 is SGHNT and CDR2 is YYREEE (reference sequence). The CDR3 DNA reads as TGTGCCAGCAGCCCAGGGGGATTAGCGGGGGCCCAAGAGACCCATTACTTC. Translation: CASSPGGLAGAQETHYF.

The chain uses TRBV12-3 or TRBV12-4 and TRBJ2-5; D is undetermined. CDR3 length equals 14 residues. The CDR3, as DNA: TGTGCTAGGAGTTTTACTCTCTCTCCCATGGCCCAGTACTTC. This sequence encodes CARSFTLSPMAQYF.

A remark on this clonotype: A much larger clone lies a single base off, so this may be a read error. This rearrangement joins TRBV7-9 to TRBJ2-3; 15 bases map to TRBD2. Germline loops: CDR1 SEHNR, CDR2 FQNEAQ (reference sequence). V was pared by 3 bases and J by 5 bases, with 3 bases of the junction left unmatched. CDR3 length equals 16 residues. The CDR3, as DNA: TGTGCCAGCAGCTTCGGACTAGCGGGGGGGATAGATACGCAGTATTTT. Translated: CASSFGLAGGIDTQYF.

As regards this clonotype: Without the conserved terminal phenylalanine or tryptophan, this CDR3 likely stems from a read error. The chain combines TRBV6-2 or TRBV6-3 with TRBJ2-1; the D is unclear. Germline-derived CDR1 and CDR2 are MNHEY and SVGEGT. CDR3 size: 14 residues. Trimming left V 1 base short and J 6 bases short, with 10 bases between. This chain's CDR3 is CASSYLQLSNEQFS. The CDR3 region has the DNA TGTGCCAGCAGTTACTTACAGCTGTCCAATGAGCAGTTCTCA.

This clonotype is labeled medium-sized (0.01 to 0.1%). V gene TRBV14 combines with J gene TRBJ2-7; a weak D match, TRBD2 (6 bases). V dropped 1 base and J dropped 5 bases, with 9 bases sitting between them. The CDR3 contains 13 residues. In germline, CDR1 is SGHDN, CDR2 FVKESK. The chain's CDR3 is CASSQVGRNEQYF. The CDR3, as DNA: TGTGCCAGCAGCCAAGTGGGGAGGAACGAGCAGTACTTC.

The V call is TRBV29-1, the J call TRBJ2-1; D may be TRBD2 (5 bases). The CDR3 is made up of 15 amino acids. CDR1 is SQVTM, CDR2 ANQGSEA, per germline. V lost 1 base, J lost 6 bases, and 16 bases lay in between. CDR3 sequence: CSVEGTFVYCNEQFF. CDR3 bases: TGCAGCGTTGAAGGGACTTTCGTCTACTGCAATGAGCAGTTCTTC.

This clonotype was seen at least ten times. This chain connects TRBV29-1 to TRBJ2-1, with TRBD1 matching 7 bases. The CDR3 is 12 residues long. V lost 7 bases to trimming and J lost 6 bases; unmatched junction nucleotides: 6. Germline assignment: CDR1 SQVTM and CDR2 ANQGSEA. The CDR3 here is CSATAGGNEQFF. DNA for the CDR3: TGCAGCGCCACCGCAGGGGGCAATGAGCAGTTCTTC.

As DNA, the CDR3 is TGTGCCAGCAGCATAGCCCAGGGGGCGAACGAAAAACTGTTTTTT. Its translation: CASSIAQGANEKLFF. The V gene is TRBV11-2, the J gene TRBJ1-4; 8 bases agree with TRBD1. This CDR3 region has 15 residues. The V gene end was trimmed by 5 bases and the J gene end by 8 bases; junction bases not matched to a gene: 10. Germline V lookup: CDR1 SGHAT, CDR2 FQNNGV. Drawing the rest from reference TRBV11-2 and TRBJ1-4, the complete variable domain is EAGVAQSPRYKIIEKRQSVAFWCNPISGHATLYWYQQILGQGPKLLIQFQNNGVVDDSQLPKDRFSAERLKGVDSTLKIQPAKLEDSAVYLCASSIAQGANEKLFFGSGTQLSVL.

The chain carries TRBV20-1 and TRBJ2-2; 9 bases are a match to TRBD1. Per the germline V gene, CDR1 is DFQATT and CDR2 is SNEGSKA (reference sequence). This CDR3 is built from 13 residues. Losses at the gene ends were 5 bases for V and 7 bases for J; bases not matched to a gene: 5. DNA of the CDR3: TGCAGTGCTCCACAGGGGGCTGGCGGGGAGCTGTTTTTT. Its protein product is CSAPQGAGGELFF.

Concerning this clonotype: A read error may explain this, as a much larger clone is one base away. The chain employs TRBV20-1 and TRBJ2-3, with TRBD2 identical over 7 bases. Germline CDR1 is DFQATT and CDR2 is SNEGSKA (reference sequence). The CDR3 runs to 17 residues. J was trimmed by 3 bases and V by 2 bases; bases with no gene match: 14. As DNA, the CDR3 is TGCAGTGCTAGAATGTATTCGGGACTAACTAGGACAGATACGCAGTATTTT. Its translation is CSARMYSGLTRTDTQYF.

This clonotype was seen at least ten times. The V and J genes are TRBV29-1 and TRBJ2-2; D possibly corresponds to TRBD1 (6 bases). V was cut by 3 bases and J by 4 bases, with 15 bases left in between. The CDR3 consists of 15 residues. CDR1 and CDR2 (germline): SQVTM, ANQGSEA. The CDR3 spells CSVDGVKGGTGELFF. In DNA form, the CDR3 reads TGCAGCGTTGATGGAGTAAAAGGGGGCACCGGGGAGCTGTTTTTT.

Worth noting for this clonotype: Since no conserved phenylalanine or tryptophan closes the CDR3, a read error is the likely cause. The V gene is TRBV4-2, the J gene TRBJ2-7, with D perhaps TRBD2 (5 bases). Germline loops: CDR1 LGHNA, CDR2 YNFKEQ. The CDR3 runs 15 residues. V was cut by 1 base and J by 6 bases, with 16 bases left in between. CDR3 protein: CASSQGLSRAPEQYS. In DNA form, the CDR3 reads TGTGCCAGCAGCCAAGGACTAAGCCGCGCGCCCGAGCAGTACTCC.

In its sample, this clonotype was seen once. A much larger clone sits a single nucleotide away, making a read error possible. This rearrangement joins TRBV5-1 to TRBJ2-3; 11 bases align to TRBD2. Germline V lookup: CDR1 SGHRS, CDR2 YFSETQ. This CDR3 spans 17 amino acids. The CDR3 spells CDSSPRSLAGGTDTQYF. Written as DNA, the CDR3 is TGCGACAGCAGCCCTCGCTCACTAGCGGGAGGCACAGATACGCAGTATTTT.

About this clonotype: A single base separates this from a much larger clone, so it may be a read error. The chain couples TRBV2 to TRBJ2-7; D perhaps matches TRBD1 (5 bases). Per the germline V gene, CDR1 is SNHLY and CDR2 is FYNNEI. CDR3 length: 15 amino acids. CDR3 loop: CTSSIDWGRGYEQYF. The CDR3 DNA sequence: TGTACCAGCAGTATTGACTGGGGCAGAGGCTACGAGCAGTACTTC.

The chain uses TRBV5-1 and TRBJ1-4; D uncertain. Trimming cost V 7 bases and J 8 bases, with 18 bases left between them. Germline V gives CDR1 SGHRS, CDR2 YFSETQ. CDR3 length equals 14 residues. The CDR3 loop reads CASGTGGAGEKLFF. In DNA form, the CDR3 reads TGCGCCAGCGGCACGGGAGGAGCAGGAGAAAAACTGTTTTTT.

Points on this clonotype: Germline and junction disagree at one end, which may indicate a read error. This chain links TRBV11-1 with TRBJ2-2; possible D gene TRBD1, 6 bases. CDR3 length: 15 residues. Germline assignment: CDR1 SGHAT and CDR2 FQDESV (reference sequence). The CDR3 coding sequence is TGTACCAGTAGCTTACTAGGCAGGGGCGTCGGGGAGCTGTTTTTT. It translates to CTSSLLGRGVGELFF.

On this clonotype itself: One end of the junction varies from germline; a read error may be responsible. The chain combines TRBV11-2 with TRBJ2-7; 7 nucleotides match TRBD1. The CDR3 totals 14 residues. CDR1 is SGHAT, CDR2 FQNNGV, per germline. Here the CDR3 DNA reads TGTGTCAGCAGCTGGGACAGCACCGTCTACGAGCAGTACTTC. As protein: CVSSWDSTVYEQYF. Full variable domain (outside the CDR3, taken from reference TRBV11-2 and TRBJ2-7): EAGVAQSPRYKIIEKRQSVAFWCNPISGHATLYWYQQILGQGPKLLIQFQNNGVVDDSQLPKDRFSAERLKGVDSTLKIQPAKLEDSAVYLCVSSWDSTVYEQYFGPGTRLTVT.

The chain joins TRBV12-3 or TRBV12-4 to TRBJ2-3; D is possibly TRBD1 (6 bases). The J call is doubtful: the DNA matches TRBJ1-5 better. The CDR3 covers 16 residues. The CDR3 here is CASHGSRGPPTDTQHF. For the CDR3, the DNA is TGTGCAAGTCACGGTTCACGGGGGCCCCCCACAGATACGCAGCATTTT.

This clonotype was counted many times. The chain has TRBV20-1 and TRBJ1-5, with D possibly TRBD1 on 6 matching bases. V was shortened by 2 bases and J by 7 bases, with 18 bases between the two germline ends. Per germline, CDR1 DFQATT and CDR2 SNEGSKA (reference sequence). The CDR3 has 15 amino acids. For the CDR3, the DNA is TGCAGTGCTAGAAGAACCGAAGGGGGTGGGCAGCCCCAGCATTTT. This translates into CSARRTEGGGQPQHF.

In regard to this clonotype: A junction end diverges from the germline sequence, so it may reflect a read error. V gene TRBV2 combines with J gene TRBJ2-6, with 9 positions matching TRBD1. The germline CDR1 and CDR2 sequences are SNHLY and FYNNEI. This CDR3 region has 18 residues. CDR3 sequence reads: CASTETTGGLSGANVLTF. The CDR3 nucleotides read TGTGCCAGCACGGAGACCACAGGGGGCCTCTCTGGTGCCAACGTCCTGACTTTC.

This clonotype was detected only a few times. V and J are TRBV21-1 and TRBJ2-5. TRBV21-1 is deemed a pseudogene. The length of the CDR3 is 14 residues. The DNA for the CDR3 is TGTGCCAGCAGCAAACTTTGGGGTTGGGAGACCCAGTACTTC. As protein: CASSKLWGWETQYF.

This clonotype has at least ten counts. The gene calls are TRBV6-1 and TRBJ2-3; D not certain. The V end lost 1 base, the J end lost 2 bases, and 13 bases lay between the germline ends. The CDR3 extends over 16 amino acids. Per germline, CDR1 MNHNS and CDR2 SASEGT. CDR3 nucleotides: TGTGCCAGCAGTGAAGAAAAGGGAACAGTCACAGATACGCAGTATTTT. It encodes CASSEEKGTVTDTQYF.

The J gene is TRBJ2-3, the V gene TRBV29-1; tentatively, D is TRBD2 (5 bases). The germline V gene has CDR1 SQVTM and CDR2 ANQGSEA. The CDR3 spans 12 residues. CDR3 sequence: CNIGEGTDTQYF. CDR3 coding DNA: TGCAACATAGGCGAGGGAACAGATACGCAGTATTTT.

This clonotype has more than one count but fewer than ten. The CDR3 DNA follows: TGCGTCGGCAGCCAAGATCGATCGGTCTCCTACGAGCAGTACTTC. This encodes CVGSQDRSVSYEQYF. This chain joins TRBV4-3 and TRBJ2-7, with D hard to call. In germline, CDR1 is LGHNA, CDR2 YSLEER. The CDR3 is made up of 15 amino acids.

This clonotype has at least ten counts. The chain combines TRBV6-6 with TRBJ1-2; the match to TRBD1 covers 8 bases. The CDR3 loop spans 12 amino acids. CDR1 is MNHNY, CDR2 SVGAGI, per germline (reference sequence). V was pared by 5 bases and J by 6 bases, with 2 bases of the junction left unmatched. The CDR3 region has the DNA TGTGCCAGCAGTCAGGGGGCGGATGGCTACACCTTC. It yields the protein CASSQGADGYTF.

The V gene is TRBV4-1, the J gene TRBJ2-2, with 8 bases fitting TRBD1. This CDR3 region has 17 residues. Looked up from germline, CDR1 is MGHRA and CDR2 is YSYEKL. V gave up 10 bases and J gave up 1 base; unmatched junction bases: 14. CDR3 amino acids: CATIQDPGTGNTGELFF. The CDR3 DNA reads as TGCGCCACCATCCAAGATCCTGGGACAGGGAACACCGGGGAGCTGTTTTTT.

This clonotype has more than one count but fewer than ten. Sequence at one end of the junction differs from germline and may be a read error. The CDR3 here is CAGSQDWGGAYNEQFF. CDR3 in DNA: TGCGCCGGCAGCCAAGATTGGGGGGGCGCCTACAATGAGCAGTTCTTC. V gene TRBV4-1 combines with J gene TRBJ2-1; possibly TRBD2 for D (7 bases). Germline V gene data show CDR1 as MGHRA and CDR2 as YSYEKL. The CDR3 runs 16 residues.

Regarding this clonotype: One end of the junction does not line up with germline, which may come from a read error. J is TRBJ2-3 and V is TRBV20-1; 9 nucleotides agree with TRBD2. The germline CDR1 and CDR2 sequences are DFQATT and SNEGSKA (reference sequence). CDR3 size: 15 residues. The CDR3 region has the DNA TGCAGTGCTAGCCCCCCGCGGGGGGGTGGAGATAAGCAGTATTTT. Protein product: CSASPPRGGGDKQYF.

This chain joins TRBV7-9 and TRBJ2-1, with TRBD1 identical over 8 bases. After removal of 3 bases from V and 6 bases from J, the junction contained 10 bases not matched to a gene. This CDR3 has 16 residues. Germline CDR1 is SEHNR and CDR2 is FQNEAQ (reference sequence). The CDR3 region has the DNA TGTGCCAGCAGCTTTCGACAGGGGCCGCATGGCAATGAGCAGTTCTTC. It specifies CASSFRQGPHGNEQFF.